Sequencing of this TCR beta chain was carried out in a study of Graves' ophthalmopathy and Graves' hyperthyroidism. Study background: At the time of initial diagnosis and before any treatment, peripheral blood was collected.

V dropped 2 bases and J dropped 0; count of bases not matched to a gene: 4. This CDR3 spans 17 amino acids. In germline, CDR1 is MGHDK, CDR2 SYGVNS. Amplification targeted the TCR beta CDR3 regions, with RNA transcripts as the source material. Investigators did first-round RT-PCR with HTBI primers, then second-round multiplex PCR. Each CDR3 protein gets one entry after TCRdb re-called the multiplex PCR reads with MiXCR. Of about 740,000 distinct CDR3 sequences detected, roughly 40% appear once; the ten largest clones hold 44%. Other autoimmune diseases, uncontrolled infections, pregnancy or lactation excluded patients from enrollment.

The TCR originated in an adult man with Graves' ophthalmopathy. The specimen was peripheral blood. The genes are TRBV25-1 and TRBJ1-6, with 7 bases aligning to TRBD1. The CDR3 nucleotides read TGTGCCAGCAGTGAAGCCAGGGGGATCTCCTATAATTCACCCCTCCACTTT. Protein: CASSEARGISYNSPLHF.